This passage covers 21 T cell receptor beta chains from one sample sequenced in a study of CD8 T cells in ankylosing spondylitis. One entry per CDR3 protein results from TCRdb running MiXCR on the 5' RACE reads. The repertoire holds approximately 350,000 distinct CDR3 sequences, with approximately 22% as singletons. The sequencing sample was made of blood, either unsorted or a sorted T cell fraction (not recorded which). These receptor sequences come from a male donor with ankylosing spondylitis or in good health (not recorded which).

This chain uses TRBV20-1 with TRBJ2-1; 10 bases agree with TRBD1. CDR1 is DFQATT, CDR2 SNEGSKA, per germline (reference sequence). The CDR3 extends over 15 amino acids. V lost 6 bases and J lost 3; bases outside the gene matches: 8. DNA of the CDR3: TGCAGTGCCCGACAGGGGGCGCCGTACTACAATGAGCAGTTCTTC. Its translation is CSARQGAPYYNEQFF.

The chain has TRBV10-3 and TRBJ2-2, with 7 bases identical to TRBD1. The V segment lost 0 bases and the J segment 7 bases; nucleotides outside the gene matches: 8. The CDR3 is made up of 16 amino acids. CDR1 and CDR2 from the germline V gene are ENHRY and SYGVKD. CDR3: CAISESLTGDVGELFF. CDR3 nucleotide sequence: TGTGCCATCAGTGAGTCGCTAACAGGGGACGTCGGGGAGCTGTTTTTT.

The genes are TRBV20-1 and TRBJ1-3; D not resolved. This CDR3 has 13 amino acids. The germline gives CDR1 DFQATT, CDR2 SNEGSKA (reference sequence). V lost 3 bases to trimming and J lost 2 bases, with 8 bases between them. In DNA form, the CDR3 reads TGCAGTGCTAGGTCGGCGGCTGGAAACACCATATATTTT. The encoded protein is CSARSAAGNTIYF.

This clonotype came up a few times. V usage is TRBV12-3 or TRBV12-4 and J usage is TRBJ2-1; D call uncertain. V gave up 5 bases and J gave up 7 bases, with 15 bases separating them. The CDR3 covers 14 residues. The CDR3 reads CASSTAGSRNEQFF. DNA of the CDR3: TGTGCCAGCAGTACCGCCGGGTCTCGGAATGAGCAGTTCTTC.

This chain uses TRBV12-3 or TRBV12-4 with TRBJ2-3; D is uncertain. V was pared by 6 bases and J by 10 bases, with 11 bases between. The CDR3 is made up of 11 amino acids. The DNA of the CDR3 is TGTGCCAGCAGCCTGTGGGGTCCGCAGTATTTT. Protein product: CASSLWGPQYF.

The chain employs TRBV2 and TRBJ2-7, with 7 bases fitting TRBD2. The J segment lost 4 bases and the V segment lost 6 bases, leaving 9 bases of the junction unmatched. The CDR3 is 14 residues long. The V gene's germline CDR1 is SNHLY and CDR2 FYNNEI. CDR3 loop: CASRSGGGSYEQYF. As DNA, the CDR3 is TGTGCCAGCAGGTCGGGCGGGGGATCATACGAGCAGTACTTC.

In this sample, this clonotype turned up a few times. The chain has TRBV19 and TRBJ2-7, with D hard to call. The CDR3 length is 15 residues. Germline V CDR1 and CDR2: LNHDA, SQIVND (reference sequence). V was pared by 6 bases and J by 6 bases, with 21 bases between. The CDR3 loop is CASSPAYRAPSEQYF. CDR3 bases: TGTGCCAGTAGCCCGGCGTATCGAGCGCCGAGCGAGCAGTACTTC.

This clonotype was seen a handful of times. This chain uses TRBV27 with TRBJ2-1; 8 nucleotides agree with TRBD2. The CDR3 runs to 14 residues. The germline gives CDR1 MNHEY, CDR2 SMNVEV (reference sequence). Trimming at V came to 6 bases and at J to 7 bases, leaving 8 bases not matched to a gene. Here the CDR3 reads CASSPGLGRNEQFF. The CDR3 DNA is TGTGCCAGCAGCCCGGGACTAGGTAGGAATGAGCAGTTCTTC.

The rearrangement uses TRBV7-9 and TRBJ2-3, with TRBD2 as a possible D gene (5 bases). V shed 4 bases and J shed 4 bases, with 18 bases lying between them. Per germline, CDR1 SEHNR and CDR2 FQNEAQ (reference sequence). This CDR3 spans 16 amino acids. CDR3 sequence (DNA): TGTGCCAGCAGCTCCACTCGCCTAGCACAGTCAGATACGCAGTATTTT. Its protein product is CASSSTRLAQSDTQYF.

This clonotype has only a few counts. The rearrangement uses TRBV29-1 and TRBJ2-1, with D perhaps TRBD2 (5 bases). The V gene lost 2 bases and the J gene lost 5 bases, with 10 bases spanning the gap. From germline, CDR1 is SQVTM and CDR2 ANQGSEA. The CDR3 contains 13 residues. The CDR3 region has the DNA TGCAGCGTTGAAAGGGTGGGAGACAATGAGCAGTTCTTC. It codes for CSVERVGDNEQFF.

This chain connects TRBV27 to TRBJ1-1; TRBD1 aligns across 9 bases. The CDR3 consists of 15 residues. CDR1 is MNHEY, CDR2 SMNVEV, per germline (reference sequence). After removal of 5 bases from V and 1 base from J, the junction contained 5 bases not matched to a gene. The CDR3: CASSHPGQGNTEAFF. For the CDR3, the DNA is TGTGCCAGCAGTCACCCGGGACAGGGGAACACTGAAGCTTTCTTT.

The genes are TRBV5-6 and TRBJ2-5, with 9 bases matching TRBD1. The CDR3 is made up of 15 amino acids. The J segment lost 7 bases and the V segment lost 4 bases, leaving 11 bases of the junction unmatched. Germline CDR1 SGHDT, CDR2 YYEEEE. CDR3 coding DNA: TGTGCCAGCAGCCCAGCGGGACAGGGAAATAGGACCCAGTACTTC. It encodes CASSPAGQGNRTQYF.

V is TRBV11-2 and J is TRBJ2-1; 7 nucleotides match TRBD1. The CDR3 has 14 residues. V shed 5 bases and J 7 bases; nucleotides not matched to a gene: 8. CDR1 is SGHAT, CDR2 FQNNGV, per germline. CDR3 amino acids: CASSLPTGVNEQFF. The CDR3 DNA sequence: TGTGCCAGCAGCCTACCAACAGGGGTGAATGAGCAGTTCTTC.

In its sample, this clonotype was seen a few times. J is TRBJ1-1 and V is TRBV6-2 or TRBV6-3; D unresolved. V was pared by 6 bases and J by 1 base, with 15 bases between. The CDR3 extends over 15 amino acids. Germline V gives CDR1 MNHEY, CDR2 SVGEGT. The DNA for the CDR3 is TGTGCCAGCAGCGACACCACTCGGGGGAACACTGAAGCTTTCTTT. Protein product: CASSDTTRGNTEAFF.

This clonotype came up many times. V gene TRBV20-1 combines with J gene TRBJ2-7; D call uncertain. Germline V gene sequence: CDR1 DFQATT, CDR2 SNEGSKA (reference sequence). CDR3 length: 13 amino acids. V lost 1 base to trimming and J lost 0 bases, with 7 bases between them. The CDR3 DNA is TGCAGTGCTAGAGTTCGGACCTCCTACGAGCAGTACTTC. It encodes CSARVRTSYEQYF.

This clonotype was detected only once. The chain employs TRBV9 and TRBJ2-7; maybe TRBD2 (6 bases). Trimming shortened V by 3 bases and J by 3 bases, and 13 bases separated the two germline ends. This CDR3 has 14 amino acids. Germline CDR1 SGDLS, CDR2 YYNGEE. The CDR3 here is CASSGGDGYYEQYF. The CDR3 coding sequence is TGTGCCAGCAGCGGGGGGGACGGATACTACGAGCAGTACTTC.

V and J are TRBV29-1 and TRBJ2-1; 9 bases are shared with TRBD2. Trimming removed 2 bases from V and 3 bases from J; junction bases left unmatched: 2. This CDR3 comprises 14 residues. Germline V CDR1 and CDR2: SQVTM, ANQGSEA. The CDR3: CSVEWRGGYNEQFF. The DNA of the CDR3 is TGCAGCGTTGAATGGCGGGGGGGCTACAATGAGCAGTTCTTC.

CDR3 bases: TGCAGCGTTACATCCCGGGGCGGCTACACCTTC. Residues: CSVTSRGGYTF. The genes are TRBV29-1 and TRBJ1-2; a weak D match, TRBD1 (5 bases). The CDR3 sequence is 11 residues long. V lost 5 bases to trimming and J lost 8 bases, with 12 bases between them. CDR1 is SQVTM, CDR2 ANQGSEA, per germline.

This clonotype was seen only a few times. The genes are TRBV29-1 and TRBJ2-2, with TRBD2 matching 12 bases. V dropped 7 bases and J dropped 3; count of bases not matched to a gene: 9. This CDR3 has 16 amino acids. Germline values: CDR1 SQVTM, CDR2 ANQGSEA. The CDR3 loop reads CSALLAGGPHTGELFF. CDR3 sequence (DNA): TGCAGCGCCCTTCTAGCGGGGGGGCCCCACACCGGGGAGCTGTTTTTT.

This clonotype came up a few times. The CDR3 coding sequence is TGTGCCATCAGTGAGAGCGGGGGGGCTGAAAAGACCCAGTACTTC. Its translation is CAISESGGAEKTQYF. The J gene is TRBJ2-5, the V gene TRBV10-3; 10 bases are a match to TRBD2. From germline, CDR1 is ENHRY and CDR2 SYGVKD. The CDR3 extends over 15 amino acids. V gave up 2 bases and J gave up 6 bases; unmatched junction bases: 6.

The chain couples TRBV7-2 to TRBJ2-5; 12 bases align to TRBD2. Unmatched junction bases numbered 5, after V lost 5 bases and J lost 1 base. This CDR3 spans 16 amino acids. Germline CDR1 SGHTA, CDR2 FQGNSA. DNA for the CDR3: TGTGCCAGCAGCCAAGCACTAGCGGGGGGCCAAGAGACCCAGTACTTC. Its protein product is CASSQALAGGQETQYF.